In this sample, the clone carrying this T cell receptor (delta chain) is large. The same CDR3 can be traced to other DNA sequences in this sample. Germline-derived CDR1 and CDR2 are GEAIGNYY and EKD. The V gene end was trimmed by 3 bases and the J gene end by 1 base; junction bases not matched to a gene: 6. CDR3 length equals 16 residues. The data stem from a study of gamma-delta T cells after stem cell transplantation. TCRdb processed the RT-PCR reads again with the CATT caller. The table has around 1,300 delta-chain clones, 7.3% seen once. Sequencing was done on a sample of gamma-delta T cells. The chain is built from TRDV2 and TRDJ1; 11 nucleotides agree with TRDD3. The receptor comes from a human donor. It is not recorded whose cells these are; they may come from a transplant donor. The CDR3 bases are TGTGCCTGTGACGGGATGGGGGATACGTCCACCGATAAACTCATCTTT. Protein sequence: CACDGMGDTSTDKLIF.